This TCR beta chain emerged from a study of T cells in Graves' hyperthyroidism and ophthalmopathy. This clonotype has a count of ten or more. Unmatched junction bases numbered 7, after V lost 6 bases and J lost 4 bases. CDR3 length: 15 residues. TCR beta CDR3 regions were amplified from RNA transcripts. HTBI primers were the set used in a first-round RT-PCR of the TCR CDR3. From the multiplex PCR reads, TCRdb called clonotypes with MiXCR, one entry per CDR3 protein. Of under 350,000 distinct CDR3 sequences in the sample, around a quarter were seen once. Sequencing input: blood. J is TRBJ2-2 and V is TRBV12-3 or TRBV12-4, with 8 bases matching TRBD2. The sequence came from a man between 40 and 49 years old with Graves' hyperthyroidism that later progressed to Graves' ophthalmopathy. The CDR3 region has the DNA TGTGCCAGCAGCCCCACTAGCGGACCCACCGGGGAGCTGTTTTTT. Residues: CASSPTSGPTGELFF.